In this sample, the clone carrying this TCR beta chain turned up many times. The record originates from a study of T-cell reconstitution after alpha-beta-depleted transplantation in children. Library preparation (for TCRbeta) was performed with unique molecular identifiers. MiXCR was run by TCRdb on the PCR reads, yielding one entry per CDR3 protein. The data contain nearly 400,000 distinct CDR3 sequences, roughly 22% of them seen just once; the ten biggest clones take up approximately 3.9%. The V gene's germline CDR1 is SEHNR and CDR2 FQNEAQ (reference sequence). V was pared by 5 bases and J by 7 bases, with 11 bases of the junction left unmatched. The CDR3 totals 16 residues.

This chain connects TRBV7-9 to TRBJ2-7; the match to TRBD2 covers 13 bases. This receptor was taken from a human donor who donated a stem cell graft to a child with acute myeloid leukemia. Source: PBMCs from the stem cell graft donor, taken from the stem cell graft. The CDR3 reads CASSPRTSGSSGEQYF. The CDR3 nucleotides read TGTGCCAGCAGCCCCAGGACTAGCGGGAGTTCAGGGGAGCAGTACTTC.